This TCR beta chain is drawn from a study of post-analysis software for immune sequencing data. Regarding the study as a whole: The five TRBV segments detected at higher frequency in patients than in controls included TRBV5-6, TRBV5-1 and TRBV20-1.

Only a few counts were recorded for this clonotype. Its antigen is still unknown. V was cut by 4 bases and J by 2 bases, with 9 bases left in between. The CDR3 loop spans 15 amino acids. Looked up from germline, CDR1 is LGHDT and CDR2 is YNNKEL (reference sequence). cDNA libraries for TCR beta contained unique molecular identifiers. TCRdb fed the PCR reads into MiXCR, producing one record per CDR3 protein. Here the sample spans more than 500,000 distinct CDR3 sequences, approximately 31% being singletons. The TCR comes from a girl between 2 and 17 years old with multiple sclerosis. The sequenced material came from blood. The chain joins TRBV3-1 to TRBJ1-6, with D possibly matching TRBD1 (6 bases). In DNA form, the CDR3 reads TGTGCCAGCAGCCGTACAGGGCCCTATAATTCACCCCTCCACTTT. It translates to CASSRTGPYNSPLHF.